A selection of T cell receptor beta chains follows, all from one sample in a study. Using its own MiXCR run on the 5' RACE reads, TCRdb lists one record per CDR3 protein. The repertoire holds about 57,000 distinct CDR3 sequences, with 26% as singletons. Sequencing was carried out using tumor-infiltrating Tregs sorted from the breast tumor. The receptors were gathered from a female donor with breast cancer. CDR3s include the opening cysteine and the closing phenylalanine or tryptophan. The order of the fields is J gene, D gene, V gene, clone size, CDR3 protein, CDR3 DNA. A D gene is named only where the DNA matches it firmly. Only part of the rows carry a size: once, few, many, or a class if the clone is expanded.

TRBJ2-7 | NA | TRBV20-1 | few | CSARRPGNEQYF | TGCAGTGCTAGACGACCTGGAAACGAGCAGTACTTC
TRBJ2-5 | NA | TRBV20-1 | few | CTPQQGMGETQYF | TGCACCCCCCAGCAGGGGATGGGAGAGACCCAGTACTTC
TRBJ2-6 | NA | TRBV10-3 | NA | CAISELPAFSGANVLTF | TGTGCCATCAGTGAATTACCAGCTTTCTCTGGGGCCAACGTCCTGACTTTC
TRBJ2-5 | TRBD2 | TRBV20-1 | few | CSAFYSGRETQYF | TGCAGTGCCTTCTATAGCGGGAGAGAGACCCAGTACTTC
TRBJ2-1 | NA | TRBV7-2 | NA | CASSLDGQSYNEQLF | TGTGCCAGCAGCTTAGACGGTCAGAGTTACAATGAGCAGCTCTTC
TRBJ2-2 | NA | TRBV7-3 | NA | CASSRGQSGELFF | TGTGCCAGCAGCCGTGGACAGTCCGGGGAGCTGTTTTTT
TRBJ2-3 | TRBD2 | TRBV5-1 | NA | CASSPDPGLAGTQYF | TGCGCCAGCAGCCCGGACCCGGGACTAGCTGGCACGCAGTATTTT
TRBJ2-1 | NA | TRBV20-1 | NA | CSARDPVVSSYNEQFF | TGCAGTGCTAGGGACCCCGTCGTTTCTTCCTACAATGAGCAGTTCTTC
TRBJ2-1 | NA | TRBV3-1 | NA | CASSPYGWGGEQFF | TGTGCCAGCAGCCCCTATGGGTGGGGCGGTGAGCAGTTCTTC
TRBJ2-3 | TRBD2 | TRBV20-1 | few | CSARTLAGESTDTQYF | TGCAGTGCTAGAACGCTAGCGGGAGAGAGCACAGATACGCAGTATTTT
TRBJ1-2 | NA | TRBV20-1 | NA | CSARTRGGNYGYTF | TGCAGTGCTAGGACCAGGGGTGGTAACTATGGCTACACCTTC
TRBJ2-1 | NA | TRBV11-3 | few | CASSRGRQNEQFF | TGTGCCAGCAGCAGAGGTCGGCAAAATGAGCAGTTCTTC
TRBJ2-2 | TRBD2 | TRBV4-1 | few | CASSPSTAGGFGELFF | TGCGCCAGCAGCCCCTCCACAGCGGGAGGATTCGGGGAGCTGTTTTTT
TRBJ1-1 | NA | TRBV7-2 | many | CASSVLVGTEAFF | TGTGCCAGCAGCGTCCTAGTCGGGACTGAAGCTTTCTTT
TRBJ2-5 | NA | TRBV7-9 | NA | CASSLGPMGTQYF | TGTGCCAGCAGCTTAGGCCCCATGGGGACCCAGTACTTC
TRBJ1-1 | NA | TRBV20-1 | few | CSASKKIYTEAFF | TGCAGTGCTAGCAAGAAGATCTACACTGAAGCTTTCTTT
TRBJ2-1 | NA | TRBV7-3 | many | CASSLKVGLYNEQFF | TGTGCCAGCAGCTTAAAAGTGGGTCTCTACAATGAGCAGTTCTTC